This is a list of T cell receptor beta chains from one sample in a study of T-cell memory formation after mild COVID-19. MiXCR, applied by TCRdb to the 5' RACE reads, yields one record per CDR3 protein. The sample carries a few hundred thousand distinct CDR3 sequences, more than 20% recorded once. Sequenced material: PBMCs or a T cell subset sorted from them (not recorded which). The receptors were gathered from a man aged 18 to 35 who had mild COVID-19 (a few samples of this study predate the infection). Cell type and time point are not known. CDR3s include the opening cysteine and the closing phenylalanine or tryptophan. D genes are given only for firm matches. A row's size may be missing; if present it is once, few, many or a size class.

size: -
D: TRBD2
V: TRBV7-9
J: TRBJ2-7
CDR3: CASSQRDGSNYEQYF
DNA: TGTGCCAGCAGCCAGCGGGACGGATCAAACTACGAGCAGTACTTC

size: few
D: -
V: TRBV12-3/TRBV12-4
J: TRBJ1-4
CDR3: CASSLVEELFF
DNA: TGTGCCAGCAGTTTAGTGGAGGAACTGTTTTTT

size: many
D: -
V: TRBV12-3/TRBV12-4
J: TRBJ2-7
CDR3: CASSLGQLGYEQYF
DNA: TGTGCCAGCAGTTTGGGGCAACTAGGCTACGAGCAGTACTTC

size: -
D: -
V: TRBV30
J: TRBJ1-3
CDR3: CAFTPMAGNTIYF
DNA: TGTGCCTTCACACCCATGGCTGGAAACACCATATATTTT

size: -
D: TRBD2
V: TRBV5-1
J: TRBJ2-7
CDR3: CASRPGSGSSYEQYF
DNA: TGCGCCAGCAGACCCGGTAGCGGGTCCTCCTACGAGCAGTACTTC

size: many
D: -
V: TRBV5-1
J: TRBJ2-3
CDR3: CASSLSGTADTQYF
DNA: TGCGCCAGCAGCTTAAGCGGGACAGCAGATACGCAGTATTTT

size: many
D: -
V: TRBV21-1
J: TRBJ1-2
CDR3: CASGGSFYGYTF
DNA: TGTGCCAGCGGAGGATCTTTCTATGGCTACACCTTC

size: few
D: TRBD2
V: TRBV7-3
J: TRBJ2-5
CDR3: CASSRGGMETQYF
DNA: TGTGCCAGCAGCCGCGGGGGGATGGAGACCCAGTACTTC

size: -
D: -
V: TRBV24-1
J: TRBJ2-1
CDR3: CATSDASGYNEQFF
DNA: TGTGCCACCAGTGATGCCAGCGGGTACAATGAGCAGTTCTTC

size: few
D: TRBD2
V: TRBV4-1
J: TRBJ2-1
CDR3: CASSMAGGPYNEQFF
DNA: TGCGCCAGCAGCATGGCGGGGGGCCCTTACAATGAGCAGTTCTTC

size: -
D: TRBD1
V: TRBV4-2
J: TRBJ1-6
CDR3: CASSQYRTGGNSPLHF
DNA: TGTGCCAGCAGCCAGTATAGGACAGGGGGCAATTCACCCCTCCACTTT

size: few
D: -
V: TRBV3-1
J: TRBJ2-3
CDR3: CASSQGVMSDTQYF
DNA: TGTGCCAGCAGCCAAGGGGTAATGTCAGATACGCAGTATTTT

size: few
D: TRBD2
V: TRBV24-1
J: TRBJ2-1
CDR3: CATSDSSGGVREQFF
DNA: TGTGCCACCAGTGATAGCAGCGGGGGGGTTCGTGAGCAGTTCTTC

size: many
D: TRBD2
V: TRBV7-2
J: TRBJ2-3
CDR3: CASSLNSGGDTQYF
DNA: TGTGCCAGCAGCTTAAATAGCGGGGGGGATACGCAGTATTTT

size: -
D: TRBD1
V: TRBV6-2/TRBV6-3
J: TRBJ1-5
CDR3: CASSFTGGAGQPQHF
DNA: TGTGCCAGCAGTTTCACAGGGGGCGCGGGTCAGCCCCAGCATTTT

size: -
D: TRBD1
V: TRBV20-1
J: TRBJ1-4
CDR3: CSARDRTGSPEKLFF
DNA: TGCAGTGCTAGAGATAGGACAGGGTCGCCTGAAAAACTGTTTTTT

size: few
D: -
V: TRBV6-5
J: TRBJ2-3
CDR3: CASSSRTGTDTQYF
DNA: TGTGCCAGCAGTTCACGAACTGGGACAGATACGCAGTATTTT

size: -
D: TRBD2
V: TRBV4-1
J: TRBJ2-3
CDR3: CASSQVAGARTDTQYF
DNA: TGCGCCAGCAGCCAAGTAGCGGGGGCCCGCACAGATACGCAGTATTTT

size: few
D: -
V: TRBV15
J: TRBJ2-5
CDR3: CATSRDLRIWETQYF
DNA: TGTGCCACCAGCAGAGATCTAAGGATTTGGGAGACCCAGTACTTC

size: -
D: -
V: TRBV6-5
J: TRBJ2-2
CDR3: CASRMGTGELFF
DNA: TGTGCCAGCAGGATGGGAACCGGGGAGCTGTTTTTT

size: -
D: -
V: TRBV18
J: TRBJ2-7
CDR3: CASSRLGASGNEQYF
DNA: TGTGCCAGCTCACGATTGGGGGCTAGTGGGAACGAGCAGTACTTC

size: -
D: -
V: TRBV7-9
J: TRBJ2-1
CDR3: CASSLVGGGRNEQFF
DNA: TGTGCCAGCAGCTTAGTTGGGGGGGGCCGAAATGAGCAGTTCTTC

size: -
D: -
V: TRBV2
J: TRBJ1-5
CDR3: CASSGDLNQPQHF
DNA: TGTGCCAGCAGTGGAGATTTGAATCAGCCCCAGCATTTT

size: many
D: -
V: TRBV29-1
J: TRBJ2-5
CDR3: CSVDRGGETQYF
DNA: TGCAGCGTTGATCGAGGGGGAGAGACCCAGTACTTC

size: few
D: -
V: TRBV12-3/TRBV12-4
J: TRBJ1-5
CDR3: CASSFGGAGQPQHF
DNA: TGTGCCAGCAGTTTTGGGGGGGCAGGGCAGCCCCAGCATTTT

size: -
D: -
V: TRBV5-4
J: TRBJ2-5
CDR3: CASSLAGGGAAQTQYF
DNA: TGTGCCAGCAGCTTGGCCGGTGGGGGGGCTGCGCAGACCCAGTACTTC

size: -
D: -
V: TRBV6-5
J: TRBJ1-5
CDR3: CASSYRPNGGQPQHF
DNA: TGTGCCAGCAGTTATCGCCCAAACGGGGGACAGCCCCAGCATTTT

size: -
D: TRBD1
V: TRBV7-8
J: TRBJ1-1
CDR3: CASSPQGEGFF
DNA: TGTGCCAGCAGTCCACAGGGGGAGGGTTTCTTT

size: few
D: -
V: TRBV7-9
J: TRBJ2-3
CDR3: CASSLEARDTQYF
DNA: TGTGCCAGCAGCTTAGAGGCTCGAGATACGCAGTATTTT

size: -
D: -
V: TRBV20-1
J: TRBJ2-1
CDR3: CSARDTTTNEQFF
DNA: TGCAGTGCCCGGGACACGACTACCAATGAGCAGTTCTTC

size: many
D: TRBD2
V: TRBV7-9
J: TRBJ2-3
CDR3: CASSPRTSGGADTQYF
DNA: TGTGCCAGCAGCCCTCGGACTAGCGGGGGTGCAGATACGCAGTATTTT

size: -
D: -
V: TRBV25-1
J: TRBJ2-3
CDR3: CASRGSTQYF
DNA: TGTGCCAGCAGGGGGTCAACGCAGTATTTT

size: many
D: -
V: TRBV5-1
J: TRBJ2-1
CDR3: CASSLGVYSYNEQFF
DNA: TGCGCCAGCAGCTTGGGAGTATACTCATACAATGAGCAGTTCTTC

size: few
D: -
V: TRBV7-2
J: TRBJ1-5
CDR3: CASSAPGPQHF
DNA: TGTGCCAGCAGCGCCCCTGGGCCCCAGCATTTT

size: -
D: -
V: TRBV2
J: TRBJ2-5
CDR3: CASSQDVRETQYF
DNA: TGTGCCAGCAGTCAGGACGTGAGGGAGACCCAGTACTTC

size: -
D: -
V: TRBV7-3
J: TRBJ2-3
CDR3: CASSSNAWGLSTDTQYF
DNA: TGTGCCAGCAGCTCTAACGCCTGGGGGCTGAGCACAGATACGCAGTATTTT

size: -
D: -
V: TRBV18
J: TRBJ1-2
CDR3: CASSRGGPQDYGYTF
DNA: TGTGCCAGCTCACGGGGCGGGCCTCAGGACTATGGCTACACCTTC

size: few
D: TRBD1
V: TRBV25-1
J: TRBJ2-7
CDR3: CASSEGQGAVEQYF
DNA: TGTGCCAGCAGTGAAGGACAGGGGGCTGTAGAGCAGTACTTC

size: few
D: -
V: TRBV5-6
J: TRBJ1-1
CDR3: CASSFGTWNTEAFF
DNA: TGTGCCAGCAGCTTCGGGACTTGGAACACTGAAGCTTTCTTT

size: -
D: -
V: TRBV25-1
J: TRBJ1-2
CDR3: CASSEGRNYGYTF
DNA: TGTGCCAGCAGTGAAGGGAGAAACTATGGCTACACCTTC